This T cell receptor (beta chain) was identified in a study of blood T cell repertoires in COVID-19. Per the study methods: Reference gene primer amplification gave nucleated cell count estimates. Measured with immunoSEQ multiplex PCR; TCRdb has only the in-frame clones, and not every one. The V and J calls and clone size were taken over from that table, and D and trimming were inferred from the DNA. The table lists about 300,000 clones, about nine tenths of them singletons. Germline-derived CDR1 and CDR2 are SGHNT and YYREEE (reference sequence). The CDR3 runs to 16 residues. V trimming: 3 bases; J trimming: 5 bases; junction bases outside the gene matches: 7. The count of this clone is one. Recovered status applied to Cohort 3 donors who had two consecutive negative PCRs. It also applied to those with clearance or with symptom resolution.

The sample was PBMCs or T cells enriched from blood (not recorded which). The clonotype originates from a man younger than 45 who had recovered from COVID-19. The V and J genes are TRBV5-4 and TRBJ2-2; 10 bases align to TRBD1. DNA for the CDR3: TGTGCCAGCAGCTATCCGGGACAGGGGAGAACCGGGGAGCTGTTTTTT. It codes for CASSYPGQGRTGELFF. The full variable domain, in which reference TRBV5-4 and TRBJ2-2 provide the parts outside the CDR3, is ETGVTQSPTHLIKTRGQQVTLRCSSQSGHNTVSWYQQALGQGPQFIFQYYREEENGRGNFPPRFSGLQFPNYSSELNVNALELDDSALYLCASSYPGQGRTGELFFGEGSRLTVL.